This is a list of T cell receptor beta chains from one sample in a study of blood T cell repertoires in COVID-19. The table came from immunoSEQ multiplex PCR; TCRdb's copy has only in-frame clones and leaves some out. The sample records 540,000 or so clones, roughly nine tenths being singletons. Sequences were obtained from peripheral blood. Receptors were obtained from a woman in her forties or fifties with COVID-19, enrolled during active disease. CDR3s include the opening cysteine and the closing phenylalanine or tryptophan. The D gene is left open where the match is weak. Part of the rows lack a size; the others show once, few, many or a class for expanded clones.

cdr3_length: 14
v_call: TRBV19
j_call: TRBJ1-1
clone_size: -
d_call: TRBD1
cdr3_nt: TGTGCCAGTAGAGGAGGGACAGGGGTAGGTGAAGCTTTCTTT
cdr3_aa: CASRGGTGVGEAFF

cdr3_length: 14
v_call: TRBV7-9
j_call: TRBJ1-5
clone_size: -
d_call: -
cdr3_nt: TGTGCCAGCAGTTACGGAGACAGCAATCAGCCCCAGCATTTT
cdr3_aa: CASSYGDSNQPQHF

cdr3_length: 11
v_call: TRBV29-1
j_call: TRBJ2-1
clone_size: -
d_call: -
cdr3_nt: TGCAGCGTCGGGAATTACAATGAGCAGTTCTTC
cdr3_aa: CSVGNYNEQFF

cdr3_length: 16
v_call: TRBV6-1
j_call: TRBJ1-4
clone_size: -
d_call: -
cdr3_nt: TGTGCCAGCAGTGAAGGTCAGGTCCCCCCGAATGAAAAACTGTTTTTT
cdr3_aa: CASSEGQVPPNEKLFF

cdr3_length: 15
v_call: TRBV19
j_call: TRBJ2-1
clone_size: once
d_call: TRBD2
cdr3_nt: TGTGCCAGTAGTATAGCGAGAAGGGAGGGAAATGAGCAGTTCTTC
cdr3_aa: CASSIARREGNEQFF

cdr3_length: 19
v_call: TRBV4-1
j_call: TRBJ2-2
clone_size: -
d_call: TRBD2
cdr3_nt: TGCGCCAGCAGCCAAGTTGGGCTAGCGGGGGGGCCTGACACCGGGGAGCTGTTTTTT
cdr3_aa: CASSQVGLAGGPDTGELFF

cdr3_length: 16
v_call: TRBV11-3
j_call: TRBJ2-3
clone_size: -
d_call: -
cdr3_nt: TGTGCCAGCAGTCCCTACGGGGGTGCTACTACAGATACGCAGTATTTT
cdr3_aa: CASSPYGGATTDTQYF

cdr3_length: 11
v_call: TRBV20-1
j_call: TRBJ2-2
clone_size: -
d_call: -
cdr3_nt: TGCAGTGCCGCGAGAACCGGGGAGCTGTTTTTT
cdr3_aa: CSAARTGELFF

cdr3_length: 14
v_call: TRBV6-1
j_call: TRBJ2-5
clone_size: -
d_call: -
cdr3_nt: TGTGCCAGCAGTGAACGAAGGATCGGGGAGACCCAGTACTTC
cdr3_aa: CASSERRIGETQYF

cdr3_length: 13
v_call: TRBV30
j_call: TRBJ1-6
clone_size: -
d_call: TRBD1
cdr3_nt: TGTGCCTGGAGCCCAGGGGGAGACTCACCCCTCCACTTT
cdr3_aa: CAWSPGGDSPLHF

cdr3_length: 15
v_call: TRBV19
j_call: TRBJ1-5
clone_size: -
d_call: -
cdr3_nt: TGTGCCAGTAGTATATATGGGGGGGAAGGTCAGCCCCAGCATTTT
cdr3_aa: CASSIYGGEGQPQHF

cdr3_length: 17
v_call: TRBV9
j_call: TRBJ2-3
clone_size: -
d_call: TRBD2
cdr3_nt: TGTGCCAGCAGCGTAGAGTCGCTAGCGGTTAGCACAGATACGCAGTATTTT
cdr3_aa: CASSVESLAVSTDTQYF

cdr3_length: 15
v_call: TRBV6-2/TRBV6-3
j_call: TRBJ1-5
clone_size: -
d_call: -
cdr3_nt: TGTGCCAGCAGTGACGTACCTACAGGGCAGAGGGCCCAGCATTTT
cdr3_aa: CASSDVPTGQRAQHF

cdr3_length: 16
v_call: TRBV9
j_call: TRBJ2-5
clone_size: -
d_call: TRBD2
cdr3_nt: TGTGCCAGCAGCACGGGGGGAGTTCTGTACCAAGAGACCCAGTACTTC
cdr3_aa: CASSTGGVLYQETQYF

cdr3_length: 12
v_call: TRBV12-3/TRBV12-4
j_call: TRBJ2-7
clone_size: -
d_call: -
cdr3_nt: TGTGCCAGCAGTTTACAGGGGATAGAGCAGTACTTC
cdr3_aa: CASSLQGIEQYF

cdr3_length: 13
v_call: TRBV2
j_call: TRBJ1-1
clone_size: -
d_call: -
cdr3_nt: TGTGCCAGCAGTGTAGAGGGGAACACTGAAGCTTTCTTT
cdr3_aa: CASSVEGNTEAFF

cdr3_length: 13
v_call: TRBV5-1
j_call: TRBJ1-2
clone_size: -
d_call: TRBD1
cdr3_nt: TGCGCCAGCAGCTTGGCACAGGGGGACGGCTACACCTTC
cdr3_aa: CASSLAQGDGYTF

cdr3_length: 14
v_call: TRBV27
j_call: TRBJ1-2
clone_size: -
d_call: -
cdr3_nt: TGTGCCAGCAGTTCTCTCGGGGGTAACTATGGCTACACCTTC
cdr3_aa: CASSSLGGNYGYTF

cdr3_length: 15
v_call: TRBV19
j_call: TRBJ2-2
clone_size: -
d_call: TRBD1
cdr3_nt: TGTGCCAGTACCGTTGAGGGGGCGAGGTCTGGGGAGCTGTTTTTT
cdr3_aa: CASTVEGARSGELFF

cdr3_length: 14
v_call: TRBV20-1
j_call: TRBJ1-3
clone_size: -
d_call: -
cdr3_nt: TGCAGTGCTAGTCTAGTGAGCTCTGGAAACACCATATATTTT
cdr3_aa: CSASLVSSGNTIYF

cdr3_length: 14
v_call: TRBV5-5
j_call: TRBJ2-3
clone_size: -
d_call: TRBD1
cdr3_nt: TGTGCCAGCAGCTCGACAGGGATCACAGATACGCAGTATTTT
cdr3_aa: CASSSTGITDTQYF

cdr3_length: 14
v_call: TRBV6-5
j_call: TRBJ1-2
clone_size: -
d_call: -
cdr3_nt: TGTGCCAGCAGTTACGACAGTTCCCAGGATGGCTACACCTTC
cdr3_aa: CASSYDSSQDGYTF

cdr3_length: 11
v_call: TRBV6-5
j_call: TRBJ1-3
clone_size: -
d_call: -
cdr3_nt: TGTGCCAGCAGTTCGGGGTACACCATATATTTT
cdr3_aa: CASSSGYTIYF

cdr3_length: 17
v_call: TRBV27
j_call: TRBJ1-4
clone_size: -
d_call: TRBD1
cdr3_nt: TGTGCCAGCAGGCCCCTGACAGGGCCTAAAACTAATGAAAAACTGTTTTTT
cdr3_aa: CASRPLTGPKTNEKLFF

cdr3_length: 15
v_call: TRBV5-5
j_call: TRBJ1-2
clone_size: -
d_call: -
cdr3_nt: TGTGCCAGCACCATGACTCGAATGGACAGAGATGGCTACACCTTC
cdr3_aa: CASTMTRMDRDGYTF

cdr3_length: 14
v_call: TRBV5-4
j_call: TRBJ2-2
clone_size: -
d_call: -
cdr3_nt: TGTGCCAGCAGCTCCACCGGGACATCAGGGGAGCTGTTTTTT
cdr3_aa: CASSSTGTSGELFF

cdr3_length: 14
v_call: TRBV5-1
j_call: TRBJ1-2
clone_size: once
d_call: TRBD1
cdr3_nt: TGCGCCAGCAGCTTGAAAGGACAGGACTGGGGCTACACCTTC
cdr3_aa: CASSLKGQDWGYTF

cdr3_length: 14
v_call: TRBV27
j_call: TRBJ1-5
clone_size: -
d_call: -
cdr3_nt: TGTGCCAGCAGTGTGACGGTGTCGGGTCAGCCCCAGCATTTT
cdr3_aa: CASSVTVSGQPQHF

cdr3_length: 13
v_call: TRBV5-4
j_call: TRBJ2-7
clone_size: -
d_call: -
cdr3_nt: TGTGCCAGCAGCACCCAGGGAGGCGACGAGCAGTACTTC
cdr3_aa: CASSTQGGDEQYF

cdr3_length: 15
v_call: TRBV9
j_call: TRBJ1-1
clone_size: -
d_call: -
cdr3_nt: TGTGCCAGCAGCGTAGCTCATGCAGTTGACACTGAAGCTTTCTTT
cdr3_aa: CASSVAHAVDTEAFF

cdr3_length: 17
v_call: TRBV12-2
j_call: TRBJ1-5
clone_size: -
d_call: -
cdr3_nt: TGTGCAAGTCGCGGAAAAAACACCAACAGGGGCGACATGGCCCAGCATTTT
cdr3_aa: CASRGKNTNRGDMAQHF

cdr3_length: 14
v_call: TRBV7-2
j_call: TRBJ2-1
clone_size: -
d_call: TRBD1
cdr3_nt: TGTGCCAGCAGCCGCGGACAGGATGTCAATGAGCAGTTCTTC
cdr3_aa: CASSRGQDVNEQFF

cdr3_length: 15
v_call: TRBV9
j_call: TRBJ2-2
clone_size: -
d_call: -
cdr3_nt: TGTGCCAGCAGCACAGCGGGGACAAACACCGGGGAGCTGTTTTTT
cdr3_aa: CASSTAGTNTGELFF

cdr3_length: 12
v_call: TRBV27
j_call: TRBJ2-3
clone_size: once
d_call: -
cdr3_nt: TGTGCCAGCAGTTTTAGAGGAGATACGCAGTATTTT
cdr3_aa: CASSFRGDTQYF

cdr3_length: 15
v_call: TRBV9
j_call: TRBJ2-3
clone_size: -
d_call: -
cdr3_nt: TGTGCCACTCCCGAAGGCGGGGCCTCCACAGATACGCAGTATTTT
cdr3_aa: CATPEGGASTDTQYF

cdr3_length: 14
v_call: TRBV3-1/TRBV3-2
j_call: TRBJ1-2
clone_size: -
d_call: TRBD1
cdr3_nt: TGTGCCAGCAGCCTTCAGGGACAGGACTATGGCTACACCTTC
cdr3_aa: CASSLQGQDYGYTF

cdr3_length: 15
v_call: TRBV5-1
j_call: TRBJ2-3
clone_size: few
d_call: TRBD2
cdr3_nt: TGCGCCAGCAGCTCTTTCCGGGGGGAAAGAGATACGCAGTATTTT
cdr3_aa: CASSSFRGERDTQYF

cdr3_length: 17
v_call: TRBV3-1/TRBV3-2
j_call: TRBJ2-1
clone_size: few
d_call: -
cdr3_nt: TGTGCCAGCAGCCCAGGGTGGGGGGTCAGCTCCTACAATGAGCAGTTCTTC
cdr3_aa: CASSPGWGVSSYNEQFF

cdr3_length: 14
v_call: TRBV2
j_call: TRBJ2-3
clone_size: once
d_call: -
cdr3_nt: TGTGCCAGCAGGGAGGGACAGAGCACAGATACGCAGTATTTT
cdr3_aa: CASREGQSTDTQYF